Sample share makes the clone carrying this TCR beta chain medium-sized. Its specificity is not known. As to time point: sample taken at primary tumor resection. The donors, more than 55 patients with untreated early-stage non-small cell lung cancer, provided the samples. In each case, whole RNA from tumor, nontumor lung or frozen PBMC was sequenced unsorted. This sample was included in a study of spatial heterogeneity in lung cancer. The study's findings and limits: One measure, the expanded intratumoral alpha and beta TCR count, tracked tumor mutation counts. Coverage estimated for tumor T cells reached around 6.3% for alpha chains and less than 15% for beta chains.

The CDR3 is 12 amino acids. The V gene lost 1 base and the J gene lost 8 bases, with 8 bases spanning the gap. TCRdb re-called the 5' RACE reads through MiXCR, storing one row per CDR3 protein. The table records 8,300 or so distinct CDR3 sequences, 4.5% of them present only once. The sample consisted of lung tumor tissue, taken at surgery. The source is a female donor with early-stage non-small cell lung cancer. This chain connects TRBV12-3 or TRBV12-4 to TRBJ1-2; D unresolved. In nucleotides, the CDR3 is TGTGCCAGCAGTTTAGGAGTCGACGGCTACACCTTC. Its translation: CASSLGVDGYTF.